The clone carrying this T cell receptor (beta chain) was picked up one time. Its target is not known. This specimen belongs to a study of shared clonotypes between healthy human individuals. Germline loops: CDR1 MDHEN, CDR2 SYDVKM. V dropped 8 bases and J dropped 0; count of bases not matched to a gene: 13. This CDR3 comprises 17 residues. General observations from the study: Represented diversity (both genetic and exposure-history) was limited by the small number of donors.

Samples underwent the assay at deep level. The data were produced by immunoSEQ multiplex PCR, yet TCRdb's version contains in-frame clones alone and is incomplete. The sample yields about 1.1 million clones, about four fifths seen once. What was sequenced was memory CD4+ T cells from PBMCs. Regarding subset: CD45RA-negative fraction. The TCR comes from a man in his late teens or twenties in good health. Some clones in this sample may be carry-over from other donors' samples. V and J are TRBV28 and TRBJ2-1; TRBD2 aligns across 7 bases. This chain's CDR3 is CASPKGSGAGSYNEQFF. CDR3 nucleotides: TGTGCCAGCCCGAAGGGGAGCGGGGCCGGCTCCTACAATGAGCAGTTCTTC.